This T cell receptor (beta chain) was retrieved from a study of control samples from healthy donors and cancer patients. The data were produced by immunoSEQ multiplex PCR, yet TCRdb's version contains in-frame clones alone and is incomplete. Here the sample spans 130,000 or so clones, about 90% being singletons. Trimming took 9 bases from V and 1 from J, leaving 16 bases between them. This CDR3 region has 14 residues. Looked up from germline, CDR1 is SGHTS and CDR2 is YDEGEE. Material for sequencing was blood. This chain uses TRBV5-8 with TRBJ1-1; D might be TRBD1 (5 bases). This receptor was obtained from a man aged 45-60 years in good health. DNA of the CDR3: TGTGCCACCGGGGCAGGATTTGGGAACACTGAAGCTTTCTTT. Translation gives CATGAGFGNTEAFF.